This T cell receptor beta chain was obtained from a study of blood T cell repertoires in COVID-19. Study background: Sample material is recorded as cDNA or gDNA derived from T cells, B-cell-depleted T cells, or PBMCs.

The table came from immunoSEQ multiplex PCR; TCRdb's copy has only in-frame clones and leaves some out. The table records under 250,000 clones, over 75% of them present only once. The sequence derives from a woman aged 40 to 49 with acute or convalescent COVID-19. The specimen sequenced was peripheral blood.

The CDR3 protein is CASRGPRYEQYV. CDR3 in DNA: TGTGCCAGCAGGGGGCCACGTTACGAGCAGTACGTC. The chain recombines TRBV27 with TRBJ2-7, with a tentative D call TRBD1 (5 bases). The CDR3 has 12 residues. Per germline, CDR1 MNHEY and CDR2 SMNVEV (reference sequence). Trimming stripped 6 bases from V and 4 bases from J, with 10 bases between.